This T cell receptor (beta chain) was retrieved from a study of OX40 agonist ivuxolimab in advanced cancers. The overall study: Each patient was given ivuxolimab into a vein every 2 weeks, at 0.01 to 10 mg/kg.

Using immunoSEQ multiplex PCR, the repertoire was profiled, and TCRdb retains in-frame clones only, with some absent. The data contain around 85,000 clones, 91% of them seen just once; the ten biggest clones take up 8.4%. This CDR3 has 14 residues. Germline V gene data show CDR1 as SGHTA and CDR2 as FQGNSA. Trimming took 1 base from V and 9 from J, leaving 13 bases between them. The V and J genes are TRBV7-2 and TRBJ2-1; D is unresolved. This TCR derives from an adult with an advanced solid tumor such as melanoma, head and neck, liver or kidney cancer. Sequencing was performed on CD4+ or CD8+ T cells sorted from blood, taken in a trial of the OX40 agonist ivuxolimab. The CDR3 is CASSLVYSEGEQFF. The DNA of the CDR3 is TGTGCCAGCAGCTTAGTGTATTCCGAAGGTGAGCAGTTCTTC.